The TCR beta chain described here comes from a study of cytotoxic CD8 clonotypes in ibrutinib-treated CLL. Across the study: Researchers reported 11 to 12 relapsed/refractory and over 14 treatment-naive patients, about 17 of them IGHV unmutated. Study-level points and caveats: An increase in clonality occurred at ibrutinib response, followed by a return toward baseline at progression. Public clonotypes, rarely seen, contracted or held steady on treatment.

Germline CDR1 SGHDN, CDR2 FVKESK. V lost 7 bases and J 2 bases, leaving 15 bases between the germline ends. CDR3 length equals 14 residues. This clone has a handful of counts. Its target is unknown. The data were produced by immunoSEQ multiplex PCR, yet TCRdb's version contains in-frame clones alone and is incomplete. The data hold about 50,000 clones, with nearly 55% observed a single time. The specimen was PBMCs, collected at disease progression, from a patient treated with ibrutinib. The sequence came from a human donor with chronic lymphocytic leukemia. The V gene is TRBV14, the J gene TRBJ2-7, with TRBD1 as a possible D gene (6 bases). The CDR3 DNA reads as TGTGCCAGCAACGACCGTGGGGGCCCCTACGAGCAGTACTTC. Translating it yields CASNDRGGPYEQYF.